This TCR beta chain was identified during a study of blood T cells in healthy people across ages. Study outcomes and limitations: More naive CD4+ cells and higher diversity were found in long-lived than in aged donors.

Through a sample-barcoded 5' primer and a J-beta primer mix, a second PCR was run for roughly 7 to 12 cycles. TCRdb re-called the 5' RACE reads through MiXCR, storing one row per CDR3 protein. The sample records hundreds of thousands of distinct CDR3 sequences, roughly 56% being singletons. A word on this clonotype: The antigen remains unidentified.

The CDR3 spans 14 residues. Trimming took off 5 bases at V and 9 bases at J, with 17 bases between the two ends. Germline CDR1 SGHTA, CDR2 FQGTGA. Sequencing was carried out using blood. This TCR derives from a man in his forties in good health. The V and J genes are TRBV7-3 and TRBJ2-1; the D call may be TRBD1 or TRBD2 (5 bases each). This CDR3 reads CASSPEGITSEQFF. CDR3 DNA sequence: TGTGCCAGCAGCCCCGAGGGGATTACGAGTGAGCAGTTCTTC.